Below, one T cell receptor beta chain is given with its context. Its antigen is still unknown. The data stem from a study of graft-versus-host responses after intestinal transplantation. Study observations and caveats: GvH clones turned up in recipient marrow; some had shown up first in ileum or blood.

The assay was immunoSEQ multiplex PCR, and TCRdb's table has in-frame clones only and misses some. This sample has roughly 100,000 clones, with 91% found just once. This TCR was recovered from a human donor who was the organ donor for an intestinal transplant. Sequencing was performed on unstimulated CD4+ T cells sorted from spleen or lymph node cells, taken before transplant.

CDR3 residues: CSVAWGQGSGYTF. The CDR3 DNA is TGCAGCGTTGCCTGGGGACAGGGGAGCGGCTACACCTTC. V usage is TRBV29-1 and J usage is TRBJ1-2; TRBD1 matches 10 bases. The CDR3 has 13 residues. J gave up 8 bases and V 4 bases, and 7 bases lay outside the gene matches. CDR1 is SQVTM, CDR2 ANQGSEA, per germline.